The 10 T cell receptor beta chains listed next were all sequenced from one sample in a study of blood T cells in healthy people across ages. Alongside a J-beta primer mix, a sample-barcoded 5' primer served in a second PCR lasting about 6 to 11 cycles. TCRdb ran MiXCR on the 5' RACE reads and lists one entry per CDR3 protein. The sample shows around 1,000,000 distinct CDR3 sequences, around 25% of them seen only once. These same data were also listed under a study on T cells of mothers and their children.

The material sequenced was blood. The receptors were sampled from a girl aged 2-10 years in good health.

The chain is built from TRBV12-3 or TRBV12-4 and TRBJ1-2; D is undetermined. Trimming left V 2 bases short and J 6 bases short, with 10 bases between. The CDR3 runs 13 residues. Written as DNA, the CDR3 is TGTGCCAGCAGTTTACGGTTAATCGATGGCTACACCTTC. It specifies CASSLRLIDGYTF.

A word on this clonotype: One end of the junction fails to match germline, which may point to a read error. This chain uses TRBV3-1 with TRBJ2-7; 8 nucleotides line up with TRBD2. The CDR3 runs to 14 residues. From germline, CDR1 is LGHDT and CDR2 YNNKEL (reference sequence). CDR3 in amino acids: CASRGAGGPYEQHF. CDR3 nucleotides: TGTGCCAGCAGGGGGGCGGGGGGCCCCTACGAGCAGCACTTC.

This chain links TRBV28 with TRBJ2-7; 7 bases fit TRBD2. Looked up from germline, CDR1 is MDHEN and CDR2 is SYDVKM. This CDR3 region has 13 residues. The trim removed 9 bases at V and 2 bases at J, leaving 7 bases unmatched. The CDR3 loop reads CASSDRGAYEQYF. For the CDR3, the DNA is TGTGCCAGTTCGGACCGGGGGGCCTACGAGCAGTACTTC.

A few counts support this clonotype. This sequence joins TRBV12-3 or TRBV12-4 and TRBJ1-1, with 8 bases fitting TRBD1. This CDR3 is 15 amino acids long. J lost 4 bases, V lost 6 bases, and 10 bases had no gene match. CDR3 residues: CASSQTGAGGTEAFF. DNA of the CDR3: TGTGCCAGCAGCCAGACAGGGGCGGGTGGCACTGAAGCTTTCTTT.

The rearrangement uses TRBV4-2 and TRBJ2-7, with 9 bases aligning to TRBD2. Looked up from germline, CDR1 is LGHNA and CDR2 is YNFKEQ. Trimming cost V 0 bases and J 1 base; bases outside gene matches: 7. This CDR3 region has 17 residues. The CDR3 nucleotides are TGTGCCAGCAGCCAAGATCGGGTGACTAGCGGTTCCTACGAGCAGTACTTC. Translating gives CASSQDRVTSGSYEQYF.

This clonotype was seen repeatedly, ten times or more. V and J are TRBV3-1 and TRBJ1-6, with a tentative D call TRBD1 (5 bases). V dropped 5 bases and J dropped 7 bases, with 15 bases sitting between them. The CDR3 runs 15 residues. Germline V gene data show CDR1 as LGHDT and CDR2 as YNNKEL (reference sequence). CDR3 loop: CASSFEGTENSPLHF. CDR3 in DNA: TGTGCCAGCAGCTTTGAGGGGACGGAGAATTCACCCCTCCACTTT.

The chain couples TRBV20-1 to TRBJ2-3; 8 bases are a match to TRBD1. Germline lookup yields CDR1 DFQATT and CDR2 SNEGSKA (reference sequence). Trimming took 3 bases from V and 1 from J; bases not matched to a gene: 0. This CDR3 comprises 13 residues. CDR3 DNA sequence: TGCAGTGCTAGGACAGGGGGCACAGATACGCAGTATTTT. It yields the protein CSARTGGTDTQYF.

This clonotype was observed a few times. V gene TRBV10-2 combines with J gene TRBJ2-5, with D tentatively TRBD2 (7 bases). The J call may be mistaken, given a closer DNA end match to TRBJ2-7. This CDR3 contains 16 residues. Germline V CDR1 and CDR2: WSHSY, SAAADI. CDR3 sequence reads: CASSAARGAQTYEQYF. DNA for the CDR3: TGCGCCAGCAGTGCCGCTCGGGGGGCGCAGACCTACGAGCAGTACTTC.

The genes are TRBV20-1 and TRBJ2-5, with D hard to call. The CDR3 is made up of 13 amino acids. Germline values: CDR1 DFQATT, CDR2 SNEGSKA (reference sequence). The V end lost 3 bases, the J end lost 2 bases, and 10 bases lay between the germline ends. The CDR3 DNA follows: TGCAGTGCTAGGCAGATAGCTCAAGAGACCCAGTACTTC. Protein sequence: CSARQIAQETQYF.

The chain has TRBV19 and TRBJ1-1; maybe TRBD1 (6 bases). This CDR3 has 13 amino acids. Germline CDR1 is LNHDA and CDR2 is SQIVND (reference sequence). With 5 bases removed from V and 5 bases from J, the gap between germline ends came to 12 bases. The CDR3 sequence is CASSPNRETEAFF. CDR3 coding DNA: TGTGCCAGTAGTCCTAACAGGGAAACTGAAGCTTTCTTT.